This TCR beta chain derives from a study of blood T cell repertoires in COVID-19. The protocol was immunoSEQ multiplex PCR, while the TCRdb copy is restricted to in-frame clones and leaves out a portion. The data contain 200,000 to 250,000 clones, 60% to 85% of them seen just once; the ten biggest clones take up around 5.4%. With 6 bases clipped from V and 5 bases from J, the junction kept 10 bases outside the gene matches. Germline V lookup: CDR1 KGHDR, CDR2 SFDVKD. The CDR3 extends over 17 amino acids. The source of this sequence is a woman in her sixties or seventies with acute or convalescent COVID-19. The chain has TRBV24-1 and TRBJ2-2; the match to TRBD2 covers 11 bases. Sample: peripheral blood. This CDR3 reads CATSPRSGRAGTGELFF. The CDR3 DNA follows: TGTGCCACCAGTCCTCGTAGCGGGAGGGCGGGGACCGGGGAGCTGTTTTTT.